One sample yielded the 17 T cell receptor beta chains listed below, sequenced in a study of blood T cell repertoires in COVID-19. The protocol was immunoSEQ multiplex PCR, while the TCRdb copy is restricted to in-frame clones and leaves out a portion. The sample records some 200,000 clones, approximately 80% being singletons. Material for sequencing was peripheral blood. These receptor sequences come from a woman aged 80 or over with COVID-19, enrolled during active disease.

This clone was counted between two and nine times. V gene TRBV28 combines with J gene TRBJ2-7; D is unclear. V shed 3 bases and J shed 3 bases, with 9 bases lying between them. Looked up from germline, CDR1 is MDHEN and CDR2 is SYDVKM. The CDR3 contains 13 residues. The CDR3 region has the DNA TGTGCCAGCAGTTTTTTACAGAGCTACGAGCAGTACTTC. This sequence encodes CASSFLQSYEQYF.

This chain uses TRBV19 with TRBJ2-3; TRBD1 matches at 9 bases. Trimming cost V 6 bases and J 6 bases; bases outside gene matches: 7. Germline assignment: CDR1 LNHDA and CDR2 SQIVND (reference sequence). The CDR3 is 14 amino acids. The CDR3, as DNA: TGTGCCAGTAGCGAGGACAGGGGCCGTGATACGCAGTATTTT. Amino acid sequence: CASSEDRGRDTQYF.

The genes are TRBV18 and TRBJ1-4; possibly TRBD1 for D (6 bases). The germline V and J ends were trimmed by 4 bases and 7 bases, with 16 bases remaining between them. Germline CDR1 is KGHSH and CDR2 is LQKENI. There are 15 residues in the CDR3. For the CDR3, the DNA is TGTGCCAGCTCACAAAGGCGGGGGCCGTCTGAAAAACTGTTTTTT. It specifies CASSQRRGPSEKLFF.

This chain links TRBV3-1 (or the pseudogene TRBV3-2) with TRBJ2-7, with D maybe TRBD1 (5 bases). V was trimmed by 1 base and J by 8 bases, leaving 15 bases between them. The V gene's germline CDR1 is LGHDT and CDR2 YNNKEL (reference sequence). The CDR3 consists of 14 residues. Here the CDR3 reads CASSQARVVQKQYF. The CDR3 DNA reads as TGTGCCAGCAGCCAAGCCAGGGTCGTCCAGAAGCAGTACTTC.

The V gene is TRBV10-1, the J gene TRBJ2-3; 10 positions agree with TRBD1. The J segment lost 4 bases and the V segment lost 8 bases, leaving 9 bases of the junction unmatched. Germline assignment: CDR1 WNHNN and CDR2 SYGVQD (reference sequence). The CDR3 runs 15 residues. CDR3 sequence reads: CASAGDRGPADTQYF. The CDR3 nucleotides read TGCGCCAGCGCGGGAGACAGGGGGCCAGCAGATACGCAGTATTTT.

CDR3 residues: CASSRGRDRRGEQYF. DNA for the CDR3: TGTGCCAGCAGCCGCGGGCGGGACCGGCGGGGCGAGCAGTACTTC. The chain carries TRBV14 and TRBJ2-7, with a weak D call TRBD2 (6 bases). Trimming left V 4 bases short and J 6 bases short, with 19 bases between. CDR1 and CDR2 from the germline V gene are SGHDN and FVKESK. CDR3 length: 15 residues.

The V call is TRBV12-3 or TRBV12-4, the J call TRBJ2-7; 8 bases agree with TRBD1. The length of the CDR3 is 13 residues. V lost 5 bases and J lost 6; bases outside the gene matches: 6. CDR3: CASSHGQGSEQYF. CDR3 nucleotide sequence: TGTGCCAGCAGTCACGGACAGGGCAGCGAGCAGTACTTC.

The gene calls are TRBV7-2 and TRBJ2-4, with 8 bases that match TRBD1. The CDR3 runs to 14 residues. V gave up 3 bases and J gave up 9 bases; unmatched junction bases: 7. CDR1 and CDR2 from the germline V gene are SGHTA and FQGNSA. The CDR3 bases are TGTGCCAGCAGCTTGTGGACAGGGTCGGGCATTCAGTACTTC. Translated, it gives CASSLWTGSGIQYF.

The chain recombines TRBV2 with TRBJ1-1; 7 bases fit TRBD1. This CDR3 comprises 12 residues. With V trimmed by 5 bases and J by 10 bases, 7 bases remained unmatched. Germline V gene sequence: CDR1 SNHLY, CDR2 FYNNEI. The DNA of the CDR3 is TGTGCCAGCAGTCCCCAGGGGGTTGCAGCTTTCTTT. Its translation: CASSPQGVAAFF.

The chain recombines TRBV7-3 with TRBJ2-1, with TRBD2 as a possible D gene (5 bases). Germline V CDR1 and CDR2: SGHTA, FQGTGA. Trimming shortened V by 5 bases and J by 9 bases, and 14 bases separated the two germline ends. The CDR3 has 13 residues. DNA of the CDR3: TGTGCCAGCAGCCCGGAGAGGAGCGGTGAGCAGTTCTTC. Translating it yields CASSPERSGEQFF.

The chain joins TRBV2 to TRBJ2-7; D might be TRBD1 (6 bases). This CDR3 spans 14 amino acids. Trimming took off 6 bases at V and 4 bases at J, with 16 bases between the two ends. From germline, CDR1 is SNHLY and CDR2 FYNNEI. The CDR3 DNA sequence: TGTGCCAGCAGCCGGGACAAGGGGATGTACGAGCAGTACTTC. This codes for CASSRDKGMYEQYF.

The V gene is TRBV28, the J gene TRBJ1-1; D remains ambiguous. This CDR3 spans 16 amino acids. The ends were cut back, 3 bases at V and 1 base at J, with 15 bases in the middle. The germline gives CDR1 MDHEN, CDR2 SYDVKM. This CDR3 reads CASSFGTGSGNTEAFF. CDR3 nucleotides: TGTGCCAGCAGTTTCGGTACGGGTTCGGGGAACACTGAAGCTTTCTTT.

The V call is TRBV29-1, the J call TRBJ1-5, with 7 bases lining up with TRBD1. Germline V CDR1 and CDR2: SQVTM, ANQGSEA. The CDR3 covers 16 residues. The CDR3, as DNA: TGCAGAGTCGACAGGGTTCTTTCGACAGGGCGTCAGCCCCAGCATTTT. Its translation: CRVDRVLSTGRQPQHF. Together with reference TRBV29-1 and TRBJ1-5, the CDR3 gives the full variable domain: SAVISQKPSRDICQRGTSLTIQCQVDSQVTMMFWYRQQPGQSLTLIATANQGSEATYESGFVIDKFPISRPNLTFSTLTVSNMSPEDSSIYLCRVDRVLSTGRQPQHFGDGTRLSIL.

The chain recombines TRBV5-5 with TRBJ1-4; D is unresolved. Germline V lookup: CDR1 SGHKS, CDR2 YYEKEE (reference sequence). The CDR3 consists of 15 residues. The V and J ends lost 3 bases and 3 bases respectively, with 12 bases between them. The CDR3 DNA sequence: TGTGCCAGCAGCTCTTTATCGCGGGCTAATGAAAAACTGTTTTTT. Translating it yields CASSSLSRANEKLFF.

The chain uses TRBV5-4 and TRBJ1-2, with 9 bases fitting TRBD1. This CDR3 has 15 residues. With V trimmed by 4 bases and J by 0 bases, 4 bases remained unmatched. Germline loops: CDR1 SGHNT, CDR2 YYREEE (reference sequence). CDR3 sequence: CASSPRQGANYGYTF. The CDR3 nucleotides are TGTGCCAGCAGCCCCCGACAGGGGGCTAACTATGGCTACACCTTC.

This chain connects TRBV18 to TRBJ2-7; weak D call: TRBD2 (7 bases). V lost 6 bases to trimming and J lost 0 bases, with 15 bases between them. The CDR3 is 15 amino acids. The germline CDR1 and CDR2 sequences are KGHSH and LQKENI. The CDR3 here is CASSSKGGRSYEQYF. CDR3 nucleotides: TGTGCCAGCTCTTCAAAGGGGGGGCGCTCCTACGAGCAGTACTTC.

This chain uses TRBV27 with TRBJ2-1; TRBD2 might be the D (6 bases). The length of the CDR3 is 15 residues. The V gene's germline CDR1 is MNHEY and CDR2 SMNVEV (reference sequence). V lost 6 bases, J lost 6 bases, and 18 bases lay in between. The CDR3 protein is CASRSGSLQVNEQFF. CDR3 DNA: TGTGCCAGCAGGTCCGGGAGTTTACAAGTCAATGAGCAGTTCTTC.